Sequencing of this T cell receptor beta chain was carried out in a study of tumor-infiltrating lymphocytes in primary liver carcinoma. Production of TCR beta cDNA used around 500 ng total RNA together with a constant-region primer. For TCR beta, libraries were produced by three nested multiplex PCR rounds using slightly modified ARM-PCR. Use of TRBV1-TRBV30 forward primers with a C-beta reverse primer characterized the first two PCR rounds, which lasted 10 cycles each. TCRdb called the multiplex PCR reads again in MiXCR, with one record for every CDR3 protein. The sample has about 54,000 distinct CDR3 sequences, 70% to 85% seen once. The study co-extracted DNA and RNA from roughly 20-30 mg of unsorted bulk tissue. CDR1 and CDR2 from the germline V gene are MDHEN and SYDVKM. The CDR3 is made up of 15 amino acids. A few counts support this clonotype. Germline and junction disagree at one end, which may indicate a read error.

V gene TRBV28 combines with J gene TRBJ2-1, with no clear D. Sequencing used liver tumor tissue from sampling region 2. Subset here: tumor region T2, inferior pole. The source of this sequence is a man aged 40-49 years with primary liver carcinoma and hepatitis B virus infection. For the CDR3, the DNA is TGTACCAGCAGTCCCCGCTGCGGTGCGTACAATGAGCAGTTCTTC. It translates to CTSSPRCGAYNEQFF.